This T cell receptor (beta chain) was retrieved from a study of beta chain features in type 1 diabetes. Study findings and constraints: The VDJ junctions of type 1 diabetes patients carried fewer insertions and more deletions. It was among patients, rather than healthy donors, that naive, central memory and Treg TCRB repertoires appeared more similar.

Researchers reported sorting CD4+ naive, central memory, regulatory and stem cell-like memory cells via CD45RO/CCR7/CD25/CD127/CD95/CD27. Of the isolated RNA, all was reverse transcribed, and so the sequenced material was expressed TCRB transcripts. About 3.6 million reads on average were seen across naive, central memory and regulatory T cell samples. The assay was immunoSEQ multiplex PCR, and TCRdb's table has in-frame clones only and misses some. The sample lists around 450,000 clones; 9.5% to 12% were seen once. Notes on this clone: The target antigen is unknown.

CDR1 is SNHLY, CDR2 FYNNEI, per germline. V shed 2 bases and J shed 7 bases, with 14 bases lying between them. CDR3 length: 15 residues. This clonotype was obtained from a woman under 30 in good health. The rearrangement joins TRBV2 to TRBJ1-4; no definite D call. Sequencing was carried out using naive CD4+ T cells from blood. This CDR3 reads CASSEFGIIREKLFF. The DNA for the CDR3 is TGTGCCAGCAGTGAATTCGGGATAATACGTGAAAAACTGTTTTTT.